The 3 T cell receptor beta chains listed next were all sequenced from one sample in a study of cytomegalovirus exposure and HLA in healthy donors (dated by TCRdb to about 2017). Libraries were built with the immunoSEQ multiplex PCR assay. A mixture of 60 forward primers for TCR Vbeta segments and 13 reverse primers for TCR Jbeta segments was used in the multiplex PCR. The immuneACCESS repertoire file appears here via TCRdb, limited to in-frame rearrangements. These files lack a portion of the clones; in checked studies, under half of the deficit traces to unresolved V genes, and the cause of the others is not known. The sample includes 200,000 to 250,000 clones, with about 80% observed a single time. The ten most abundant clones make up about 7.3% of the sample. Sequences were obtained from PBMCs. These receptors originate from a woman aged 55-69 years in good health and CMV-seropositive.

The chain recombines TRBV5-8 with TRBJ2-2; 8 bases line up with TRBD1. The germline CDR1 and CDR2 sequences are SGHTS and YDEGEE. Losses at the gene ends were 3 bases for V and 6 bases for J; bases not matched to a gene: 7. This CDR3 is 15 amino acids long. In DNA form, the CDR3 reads TGTGCCAGCAGCTCGCCGGGACAGGATGCCGGGGAGCTGTTTTTT. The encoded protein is CASSSPGQDAGELFF.

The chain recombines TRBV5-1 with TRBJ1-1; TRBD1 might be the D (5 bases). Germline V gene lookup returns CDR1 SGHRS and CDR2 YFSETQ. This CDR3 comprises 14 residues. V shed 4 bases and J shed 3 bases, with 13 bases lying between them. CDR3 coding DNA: TGCGCCAGCAGCGGAAAGGGGAGGGACACTGAAGCTTTCTTT. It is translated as CASSGKGRDTEAFF.

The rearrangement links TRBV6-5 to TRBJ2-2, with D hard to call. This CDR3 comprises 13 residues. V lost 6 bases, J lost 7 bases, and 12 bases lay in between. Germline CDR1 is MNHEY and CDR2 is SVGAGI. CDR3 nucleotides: TGTGCCAGCAGCGAGTATACCATCGGGGAGCTGTTTTTT. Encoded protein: CASSEYTIGELFF.